The clone carrying this TCR beta chain was recorded a few times. This record belongs to a study of blood T cell repertoires in COVID-19. Background on the study: COVID-19 samples from acute and convalescent phases originated in the United States, Italy and Spain.

Germline CDR1 MRHNA, CDR2 SNTAGT. Trimming cost V 2 bases and J 9 bases; bases outside gene matches: 4. The CDR3 has 14 residues. Original handling: Amplification of reference gene primers was used by the study to estimate nucleated cell counts. This table comes from immunoSEQ multiplex PCR, and its TCRdb copy is limited to in-frame clones, with some not included. V, J and clone size reflect that table, while D and trimming were determined from the DNA. The sample shows 250,000 to 300,000 clones, around 90% of them seen only once. Sequences were obtained from peripheral blood. This chain connects TRBV6-4 to TRBJ2-1; TRBD2 aligns across 10 bases. This sequence was found in a woman between 35 and 50 years old who had recovered from COVID-19. CDR3 in amino acids: CASSDLAGAPEQFF. In DNA, the CDR3 is TGTGCCAGCAGTGACCTAGCGGGAGCCCCTGAGCAGTTCTTC.